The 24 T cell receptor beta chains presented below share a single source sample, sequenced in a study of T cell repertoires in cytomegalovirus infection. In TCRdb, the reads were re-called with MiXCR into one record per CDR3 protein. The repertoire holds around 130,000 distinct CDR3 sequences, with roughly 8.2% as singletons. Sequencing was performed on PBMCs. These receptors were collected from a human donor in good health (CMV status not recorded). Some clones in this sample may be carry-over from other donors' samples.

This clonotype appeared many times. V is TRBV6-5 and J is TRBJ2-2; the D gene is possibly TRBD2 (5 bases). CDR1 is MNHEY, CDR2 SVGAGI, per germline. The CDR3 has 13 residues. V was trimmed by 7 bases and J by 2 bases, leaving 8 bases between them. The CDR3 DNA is TGTGCCAGCACCCGGGGTAACACCGGGGAGCTGTTTTTT. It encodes CASTRGNTGELFF.

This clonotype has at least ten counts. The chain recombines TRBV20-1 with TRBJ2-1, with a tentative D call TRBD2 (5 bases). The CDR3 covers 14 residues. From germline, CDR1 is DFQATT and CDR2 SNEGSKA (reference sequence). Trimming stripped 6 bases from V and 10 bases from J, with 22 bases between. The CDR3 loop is CSASSEPHNAEQFF. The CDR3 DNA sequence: TGCAGTGCCAGTAGCGAACCGCACAATGCGGAGCAGTTCTTC.

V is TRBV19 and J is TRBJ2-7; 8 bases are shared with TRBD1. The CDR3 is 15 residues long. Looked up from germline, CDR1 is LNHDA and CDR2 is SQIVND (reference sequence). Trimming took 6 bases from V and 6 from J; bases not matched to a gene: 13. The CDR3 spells CASSKTGAMAFEQYF. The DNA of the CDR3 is TGTGCCAGTAGCAAGACAGGGGCCATGGCTTTCGAGCAGTACTTC.

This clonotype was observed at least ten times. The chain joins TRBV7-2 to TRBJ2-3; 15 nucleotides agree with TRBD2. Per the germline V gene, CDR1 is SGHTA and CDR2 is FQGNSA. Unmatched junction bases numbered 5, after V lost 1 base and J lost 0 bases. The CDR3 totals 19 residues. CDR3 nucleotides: TGTGCCAGCAGCTTAGACGGGACTAGCGGGGGGCTAAGCACAGATACGCAGTATTTT. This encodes CASSLDGTSGGLSTDTQYF.

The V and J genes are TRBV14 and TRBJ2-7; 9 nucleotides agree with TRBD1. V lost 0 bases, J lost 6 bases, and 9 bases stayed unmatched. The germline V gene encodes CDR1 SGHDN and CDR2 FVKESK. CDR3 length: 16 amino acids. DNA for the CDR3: TGTGCCAGCAGCCAAGAACTAGCCGGGACAGGGCTCGAGCAGTACTTC. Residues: CASSQELAGTGLEQYF.

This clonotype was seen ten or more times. DNA for the CDR3: TGTGCCAGCAGCCAGGGACTAGCGGGGTGGTCCCGGAACACCGGGGAGCTGTTTTTT. As protein: CASSQGLAGWSRNTGELFF. The chain couples TRBV14 to TRBJ2-2, with 13 bases identical to TRBD2. Germline V CDR1 and CDR2: SGHDN, FVKESK. V lost 3 bases, J lost 1 base, and 8 bases stayed unmatched. This CDR3 is built from 19 residues.

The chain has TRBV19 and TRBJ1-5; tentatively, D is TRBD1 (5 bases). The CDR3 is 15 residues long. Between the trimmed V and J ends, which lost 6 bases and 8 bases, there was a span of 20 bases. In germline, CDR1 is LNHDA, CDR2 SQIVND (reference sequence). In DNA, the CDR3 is TGTGCCAGTAGCCTTTACCGCGCGGGAGGGGAGCCCCAGCATTTT. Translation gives CASSLYRAGGEPQHF.

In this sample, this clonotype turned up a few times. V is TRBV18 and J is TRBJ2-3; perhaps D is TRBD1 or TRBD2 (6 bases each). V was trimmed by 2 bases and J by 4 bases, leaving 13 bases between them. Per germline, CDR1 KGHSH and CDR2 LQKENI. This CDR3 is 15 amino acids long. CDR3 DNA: TGTGCCAGCTCACCAAAACAGGGAGGATCAGATACGCAGTATTTT. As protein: CASSPKQGGSDTQYF. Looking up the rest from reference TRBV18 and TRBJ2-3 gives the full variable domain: NAGVMQNPRHLVRRRGQEARLRCSPMKGHSHVYWYRQLPEEGLKFMVYLQKENIIDESGMPKERFSAEFPKEGPSILRIQQVVRGDSAAYFCASSPKQGGSDTQYFGPGTRLTVL.

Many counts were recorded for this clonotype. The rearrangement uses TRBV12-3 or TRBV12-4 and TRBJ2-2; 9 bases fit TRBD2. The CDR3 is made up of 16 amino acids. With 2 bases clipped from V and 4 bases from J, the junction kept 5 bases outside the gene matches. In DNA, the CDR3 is TGTGCCAGCAGTTTATGGCGGGGGGGAATCACCGGGGAGCTGTTTTTT. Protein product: CASSLWRGGITGELFF.

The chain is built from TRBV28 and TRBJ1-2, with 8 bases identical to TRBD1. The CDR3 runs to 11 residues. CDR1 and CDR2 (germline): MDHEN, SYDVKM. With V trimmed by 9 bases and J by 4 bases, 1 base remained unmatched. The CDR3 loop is CASTGGYGYTF. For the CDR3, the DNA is TGTGCCAGTACAGGGGGCTATGGCTACACCTTC.

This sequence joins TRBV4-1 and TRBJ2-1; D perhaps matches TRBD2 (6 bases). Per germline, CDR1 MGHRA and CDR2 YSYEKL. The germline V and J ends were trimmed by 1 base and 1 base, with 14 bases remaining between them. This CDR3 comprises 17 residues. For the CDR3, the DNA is TGCGCCAGCAGCCAAGCGCTGACGGGACTTTCCTACAATGAGCAGTTCTTC. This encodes CASSQALTGLSYNEQFF.

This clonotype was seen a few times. Here the CDR3 reads CASSEGLLATDTQYF. In DNA, the CDR3 is TGTGCCAGCAGTGAAGGACTATTAGCCACAGATACGCAGTATTTT. The chain has TRBV2 and TRBJ2-3; tentative D call: TRBD2 (5 bases). The CDR3 loop spans 15 amino acids. V was shortened by 1 base and J by 2 bases, with 10 bases between the two germline ends. CDR1 is SNHLY, CDR2 FYNNEI, per germline.

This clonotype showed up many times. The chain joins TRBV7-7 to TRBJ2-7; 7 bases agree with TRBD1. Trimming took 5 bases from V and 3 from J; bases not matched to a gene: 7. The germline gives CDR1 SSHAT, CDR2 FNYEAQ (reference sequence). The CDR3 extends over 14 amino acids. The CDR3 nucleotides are TGTGCCAGCAGCCCTCAGACAGGGAACTACGAGCAGTACTTC. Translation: CASSPQTGNYEQYF.

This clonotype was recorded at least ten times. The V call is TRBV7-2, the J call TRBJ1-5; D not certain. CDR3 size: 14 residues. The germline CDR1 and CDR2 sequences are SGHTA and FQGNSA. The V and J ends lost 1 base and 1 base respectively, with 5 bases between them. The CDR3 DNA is TGTGCCAGCAGCTTAGATCCCAGCAATCAGCCCCAGCATTTT. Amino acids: CASSLDPSNQPQHF.

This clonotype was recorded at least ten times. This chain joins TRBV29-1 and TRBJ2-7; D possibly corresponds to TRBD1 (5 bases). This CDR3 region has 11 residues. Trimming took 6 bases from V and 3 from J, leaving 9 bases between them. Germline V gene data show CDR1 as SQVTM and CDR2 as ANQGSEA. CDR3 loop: CSVNTGYEQYF. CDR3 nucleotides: TGCAGCGTGAATACAGGCTACGAGCAGTACTTC.

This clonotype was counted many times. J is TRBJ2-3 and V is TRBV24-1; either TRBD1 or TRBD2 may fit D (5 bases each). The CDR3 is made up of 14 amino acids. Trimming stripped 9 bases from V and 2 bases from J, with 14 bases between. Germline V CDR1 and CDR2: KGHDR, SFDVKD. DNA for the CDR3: TGTGCCACCGGGGGAAAGGTCGCCACAGATACGCAGTATTTT. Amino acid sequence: CATGGKVATDTQYF.

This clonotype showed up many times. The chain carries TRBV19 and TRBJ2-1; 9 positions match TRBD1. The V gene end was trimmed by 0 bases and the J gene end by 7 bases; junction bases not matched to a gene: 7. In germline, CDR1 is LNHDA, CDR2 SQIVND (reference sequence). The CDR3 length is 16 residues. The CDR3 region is CASSIDPGTGNNEQFF. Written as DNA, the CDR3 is TGTGCCAGTAGTATAGACCCCGGGACAGGGAATAATGAGCAGTTCTTC. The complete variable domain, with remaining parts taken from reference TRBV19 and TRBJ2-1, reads DGGITQSPKYLFRKEGQNVTLSCEQNLNHDAMYWYRQDPGQGLRLIYYSQIVNDFQKGDIAEGYSVSREKKESFPLTVTSAQKNPTAFYLCASSIDPGTGNNEQFFGPGTRLTVL.

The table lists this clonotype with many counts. In DNA, the CDR3 is TGTGCCAGCAGCGGCAGTGTCGGGGAGCTGTTTTTT. It is translated as CASSGSVGELFF. The chain employs TRBV7-2 and TRBJ2-2; D is undetermined. The CDR3 runs to 12 residues. Trimming removed 5 bases from V and 7 bases from J, with 8 bases in between. Germline V gene data show CDR1 as SGHTA and CDR2 as FQGNSA.

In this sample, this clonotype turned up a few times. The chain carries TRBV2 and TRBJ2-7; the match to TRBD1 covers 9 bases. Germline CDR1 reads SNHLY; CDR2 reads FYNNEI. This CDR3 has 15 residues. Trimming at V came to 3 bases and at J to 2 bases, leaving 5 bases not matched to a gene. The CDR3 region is CASSDHRQGAYEQYF. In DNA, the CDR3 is TGTGCCAGCAGTGACCATCGACAGGGGGCCTACGAGCAGTACTTC.

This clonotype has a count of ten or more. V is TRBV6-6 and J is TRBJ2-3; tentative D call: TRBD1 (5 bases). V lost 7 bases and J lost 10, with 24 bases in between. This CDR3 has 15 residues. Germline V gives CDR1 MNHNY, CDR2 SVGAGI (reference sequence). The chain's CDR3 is CASIQLGLVDRAQYF. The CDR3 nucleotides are TGTGCCAGCATTCAATTGGGGCTCGTCGATAGGGCGCAGTATTTT.

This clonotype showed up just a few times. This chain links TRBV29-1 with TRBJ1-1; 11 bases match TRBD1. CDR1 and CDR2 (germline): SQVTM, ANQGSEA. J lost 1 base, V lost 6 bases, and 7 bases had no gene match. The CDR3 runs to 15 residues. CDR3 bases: TGCAGCGTCGCGGGGACAGGGGGTGGGAACACTGAAGCTTTCTTT. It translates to CSVAGTGGGNTEAFF.

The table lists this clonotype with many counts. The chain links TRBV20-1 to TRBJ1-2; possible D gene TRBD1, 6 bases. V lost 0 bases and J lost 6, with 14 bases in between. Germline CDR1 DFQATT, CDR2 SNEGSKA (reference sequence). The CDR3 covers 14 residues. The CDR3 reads CSARDRGHSDGYTF. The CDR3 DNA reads TGCAGTGCTAGAGATCGGGGACACTCCGATGGCTACACCTTC.

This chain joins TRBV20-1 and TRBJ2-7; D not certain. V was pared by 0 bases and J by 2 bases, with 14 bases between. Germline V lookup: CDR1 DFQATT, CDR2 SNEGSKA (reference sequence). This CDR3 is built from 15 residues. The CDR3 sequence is CSARDARSVPYEQYF. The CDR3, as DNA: TGCAGTGCTAGAGATGCTCGCTCGGTCCCCTACGAGCAGTACTTC.

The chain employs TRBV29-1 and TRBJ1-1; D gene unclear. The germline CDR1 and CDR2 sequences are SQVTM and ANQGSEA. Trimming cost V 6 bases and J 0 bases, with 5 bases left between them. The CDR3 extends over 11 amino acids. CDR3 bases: TGCAGCGTATCACTGAACACTGAAGCTTTCTTT. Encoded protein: CSVSLNTEAFF.